This record concerns one T cell receptor beta chain sequence. The antigen remains unidentified. V lost 4 bases to trimming and J lost 7 bases; unmatched junction nucleotides: 21. Germline V gene sequence: CDR1 MGHRA, CDR2 YSYEKL. This CDR3 comprises 19 residues. Using immunoSEQ multiplex PCR, the repertoire was profiled, and TCRdb retains in-frame clones only, with some absent. The table has some 46,000 clones, over 90% seen once. A 0.5-1 mL peripheral blood aliquot was taken intraoperatively from four of eight donors. All available leukocytes, rather than a set cell count, yielded the blood DNA. This entry belongs to a study of human thymus T cells. Study-wide findings and caveats: Gene usage (both V and J) appeared biased in thymic and blood repertoires.

The genes are TRBV4-1 and TRBJ2-1, with TRBD2 identical over 8 bases. Sequenced material: blood. The clonotype originates from a girl under three years old with a congenital heart defect but otherwise immunologically healthy. DNA of the CDR3: TGCGCCAGCAGCCTCACCTTGGGGAATTACGGGAGGGCCTGGAATGAGCAGTTCTTC. Translated, it gives CASSLTLGNYGRAWNEQFF.